This entry concerns a single T cell receptor (beta chain). Its antigen is unknown. The CDR3 contains 18 residues. V shed 0 bases and J 6 bases; nucleotides not matched to a gene: 16. Germline CDR1 and CDR2: MRHNA and SNTAGT. Primers included in the PCR were 60 Vbeta and 13 Jbeta primers. Assay: immunoSEQ multiplex PCR; the TCRdb copy retains only in-frame clones and omits some. The repertoire holds 110,000 to 150,000 clones, with 65% to 85% as singletons. This specimen comes from a study of cytomegalovirus exposure and HLA in healthy donors. Study-level information: When 300 to 500 donors were genotyped, more than 70% of them were found to fall in the Caucasian-associated ancestry cluster. Findings and caveats of the study: As a later analysis revealed, most CMV-associated TCR beta chains appeared HLA-restricted. A later analysis linked a missense variant in DCLRE1C to the trimming of TCR beta V and J genes.

The sequenced material came from PBMCs. The chain recombines TRBV6-4 with TRBJ2-5; TRBD1 aligns across 7 bases. This clonotype was sampled from a male donor in good health and CMV-seronegative. The CDR3 here is CASSDSQGVVRDKKTQYF. The CDR3 DNA sequence: TGTGCCAGCAGTGACTCGCAGGGGGTAGTCAGGGACAAAAAGACCCAGTACTTC.